The 6 T cell receptor beta chains listed next were all sequenced from one sample in a study of patients and donors after allogeneic stem cell transplantation (dated by TCRdb to 2020 to 2021). Library preparation was by RT-PCR. For sequencing, a NextSeq 550 was employed. TCRdb cleaned the public reads at Q25 with fastp, built clones with MiXCR and kept in-frame beta chains. Duplicate CDR3 protein sequences are folded into a single record with the most common DNA and genes. This sample has about 19,000 distinct CDR3 sequences in its table, and 4.9% of those were observed once. Clones ranked in the top ten supply around 37% of the sample. Sequenced: blood, either unsorted or a sorted T cell fraction (not recorded which). These receptor sequences come from a human donor who was either an allogeneic HSCT recipient or a stem cell or donor lymphocyte infusion donor (not recorded which). It is not recorded whose cells these are; they may come from a transplant donor.

This clonotype came up many times. The CDR3 nucleotides are TGCGCCAGCAGCTTGATCAGGGGGCAGAAGACCCAGTACTTC. It encodes CASSLIRGQKTQYF. The J gene is TRBJ2-5, the V gene TRBV5-1; 8 positions match TRBD1. The V segment lost 1 base and the J segment 6 bases; nucleotides outside the gene matches: 5. Germline CDR1 SGHRS, CDR2 YFSETQ. The CDR3 spans 14 residues.

The chain joins TRBV20-1 to TRBJ2-1, with D tentatively TRBD2 (7 bases). CDR3 size: 12 residues. V was trimmed by 6 bases and J by 8 bases, leaving 14 bases between them. From germline, CDR1 is DFQATT and CDR2 SNEGSKA (reference sequence). This CDR3 reads CSALPGGDEQFF. The CDR3 DNA sequence: TGCAGTGCGCTTCCGGGGGGCGATGAGCAGTTCTTC.

The chain links TRBV20-1 to TRBJ1-3; D gene ambiguous. V dropped 3 bases and J dropped 0 bases, with 9 bases sitting between them. The CDR3 totals 14 residues. CDR1 is DFQATT and CDR2 is SNEGSKA in the germline V gene (reference sequence). CDR3 region: CSARWALSGNTIYF. CDR3 bases: TGCAGTGCTAGGTGGGCACTCTCTGGAAACACCATATATTTT.

This clonotype was observed at least ten times. The chain links TRBV7-3 to TRBJ1-1, with 8 bases that match TRBD1. From germline, CDR1 is SGHTA and CDR2 FQGTGA. The CDR3 length is 14 residues. V lost 4 bases and J lost 3; bases outside the gene matches: 4. CDR3 DNA sequence: TGTGCCAGCAGCTCCACAGGGGGGGACACTGAAGCTTTCTTT. Residues: CASSSTGGDTEAFF.

The V and J genes are TRBV5-1 and TRBJ2-7, with a possible D match to TRBD2 (6 bases). The CDR3 is 13 residues long. Germline CDR1 is SGHRS and CDR2 is YFSETQ. The V end lost 3 bases, the J end lost 6 bases, and 13 bases lay between the germline ends. CDR3 in amino acids: CASSSEGQGEQYF. CDR3 DNA sequence: TGCGCCAGCAGCTCGGAGGGGCAGGGCGAGCAGTACTTC. The full variable domain, rest sourced from reference TRBV5-1 and TRBJ2-7, is KAGVTQTPRYLIKTRGQQVTLSCSPISGHRSVSWYQQTPGQGLQFLFEYFSETQRNKGNFPGRFSGRQFSNSRSEMNVSTLELGDSALYLCASSSEGQGEQYFGPGTRLTVT.

There are a few counts of this clonotype. The V call is TRBV29-1, the J call TRBJ2-7; D is perhaps TRBD1 (6 bases). Germline V gives CDR1 SQVTM, CDR2 ANQGSEA. CDR3 size: 12 residues. V gave up 4 bases and J gave up 2 bases, with 9 bases separating them. The CDR3 loop reads CSVVTGPYEQYF. CDR3 bases: TGCAGCGTTGTGACAGGACCCTACGAGCAGTACTTC.